The 24 T cell receptor beta chains below come from one sample, sequenced in a study of OX40 agonist ivuxolimab in advanced cancers. The table came from immunoSEQ multiplex PCR; TCRdb's copy has only in-frame clones and leaves some out. The sample yields 99,000 or so clones, about 80% seen once. The sequencing here drew on CD4+ or CD8+ T cells sorted from blood, taken in a trial of the OX40 agonist ivuxolimab. The receptors come from an adult with an advanced solid tumor such as melanoma, head and neck, liver or kidney cancer.

The chain couples TRBV18 to TRBJ1-5; 7 bases are shared with TRBD1. This CDR3 contains 13 residues. J lost 3 bases, V lost 5 bases, and 1 base had no gene match. Germline loops: CDR1 KGHSH, CDR2 LQKENI. The CDR3 is CASSGQVNQPQHF. The CDR3 bases are TGTGCCAGCTCAGGACAGGTCAATCAGCCCCAGCATTTT.

The chain has TRBV4-2 and TRBJ2-1; D call uncertain. This CDR3 has 13 amino acids. V lost 0 bases, J lost 7 bases, and 7 bases lay in between. Germline lookup yields CDR1 LGHNA and CDR2 YNFKEQ. The DNA for the CDR3 is TGTGCCAGCAGCCAAGACCCCCATAATGAGCAGTTCTTC. This encodes CASSQDPHNEQFF.

The chain combines TRBV10-3 with TRBJ2-3, with D possibly being TRBD1 or TRBD2 (5 bases each). V lost 10 bases and J lost 1, with 18 bases in between. The CDR3 covers 15 residues. Germline V lookup: CDR1 ENHRY, CDR2 SYGVKD. The CDR3 region has the DNA TGTGCCACCCTCGGGACGGCCGGGCGCACAGATACGCAGTATTTT. Its translation is CATLGTAGRTDTQYF.

The rearrangement joins TRBV7-9 to TRBJ1-2; 8 nucleotides match TRBD1. V shed 7 bases and J 3 bases; nucleotides not matched to a gene: 13. CDR1 SEHNR and CDR2 FQNEAQ come from the germline V gene (reference sequence). The CDR3 sequence is 16 residues long. The CDR3 spells CASTQDRVEGDYGYTF. CDR3 in DNA: TGTGCCAGCACGCAGGACAGGGTAGAGGGAGACTATGGCTACACCTTC. The variable domain in full, completed from reference TRBV7-9 and TRBJ1-2, reads DTGVSQNPRHKITKRGQNVTFRCDPISEHNRLYWYRQTLGQGPEFLTYFQNEAQLEKSRLLSDRFSAERPKGSFSTLEIQRTEQGDSAMYLCASTQDRVEGDYGYTFGSGTRLTVV.

The rearrangement links TRBV7-6 to TRBJ2-1; 7 bases map to TRBD2. CDR3 size: 16 residues. V was clipped by 2 bases and J by 3 bases; unmatched bases: 7. In germline, CDR1 is SGHVS, CDR2 FNYEAQ. The CDR3 DNA is TGTGCCAGCAGCTTACCCAAAGGACTAGGCTACAATGAGCAGTTCTTC. It codes for CASSLPKGLGYNEQFF.

The genes are TRBV2 and TRBJ2-2; no firm D call. This CDR3 contains 16 residues. Germline-derived CDR1 and CDR2 are SNHLY and FYNNEI. Deletions cut 4 bases from V and 0 bases from J, with 12 bases between. CDR3 in DNA: TGTGCCAGCAGTGCAGAATCTCCGGCGAACACCGGGGAGCTGTTTTTT. Amino acids: CASSAESPANTGELFF.

In this sample, this clone turned up once. J is TRBJ2-3 and V is TRBV27; TRBD1 aligns across 11 bases. The CDR3 is made up of 15 amino acids. Germline lookup yields CDR1 MNHEY and CDR2 SMNVEV (reference sequence). The V gene end was trimmed by 5 bases and the J gene end by 4 bases; junction bases not matched to a gene: 5. Written as DNA, the CDR3 is TGTGCCAGCAGTCTGGACAGGGGGCGCTCAGATACGCAGTATTTT. This translates into CASSLDRGRSDTQYF.

The rearrangement uses TRBV5-1 and TRBJ1-4; weak D call: TRBD1 (5 bases). Trimming took off 4 bases at V and 8 bases at J, with 18 bases between the two ends. The CDR3 has 15 residues. Germline V gene data show CDR1 as SGHRS and CDR2 as YFSETQ. The CDR3 DNA reads as TGCGCCAGCAGCGGGGGGACGGGCCCTAGAGAAAAACTGTTTTTT. It yields the protein CASSGGTGPREKLFF.

This chain connects TRBV4-2 to TRBJ2-1; perhaps TRBD2 as D (5 bases). The CDR3 is 17 amino acids. Trimming took off 1 base at V and 0 bases at J, with 13 bases between the two ends. Per germline, CDR1 LGHNA and CDR2 YNFKEQ. In nucleotides, the CDR3 is TGTGCCAGCAGCCAAGGGGTCGGACTCGCCTCCTACAATGAGCAGTTCTTC. It yields the protein CASSQGVGLASYNEQFF.

J is TRBJ2-1 and V is TRBV4-2; 14 bases match TRBD2. The germline gives CDR1 LGHNA, CDR2 YNFKEQ. This CDR3 has 18 amino acids. Trimming cost V 0 bases and J 5 bases; bases outside gene matches: 6. CDR3 sequence (DNA): TGTGCCAGCAGCCAAGATTTGGGACTAGCGGGGGCAAACAATGAGCAGTTCTTC. This codes for CASSQDLGLAGANNEQFF.

The rearrangement uses TRBV28 and TRBJ1-6; TRBD1 matches 7 bases. The germline V gene encodes CDR1 MDHEN and CDR2 SYDVKM. The V and J ends lost 4 bases and 9 bases, in that order; junction bases with no gene match: 12. The CDR3 runs 16 residues. DNA for the CDR3: TGTGCCAGCAGTTCCGCGACAGGGCTTAAGGGTTCACCCCTCCACTTT. Translation gives CASSSATGLKGSPLHF.

The chain couples TRBV19 to TRBJ1-3; no clear D. Germline V gene lookup returns CDR1 LNHDA and CDR2 SQIVND (reference sequence). The CDR3 extends over 16 amino acids. V dropped 2 bases and J dropped 0 bases, with 11 bases sitting between them. CDR3 DNA: TGTGCCAGTAGTATAATGTCCGGTAGCTCTGGAAACACCATATATTTT. Encoded protein: CASSIMSGSSGNTIYF.

The chain carries TRBV15 and TRBJ1-5, with D possibly matching TRBD1 (5 bases). CDR1 is LNHNV and CDR2 is YYDKDF in the germline V gene (reference sequence). Trimming took off 8 bases at V and 0 bases at J, with 11 bases between the two ends. The CDR3 runs to 14 residues. In DNA, the CDR3 is TGTGCCACCGGAAAGGACATTAGCAATCAGCCCCAGCATTTT. Residues: CATGKDISNQPQHF.

The rearrangement uses TRBV5-1 and TRBJ2-5, with D perhaps matching TRBD2 (6 bases). Germline values: CDR1 SGHRS, CDR2 YFSETQ. This CDR3 has 16 amino acids. Trimming took off 1 base at V and 5 bases at J, with 18 bases between the two ends. The CDR3 coding sequence is TGCGCCAGCAGCTTGAACGGACTATCGGTGTCGGAGACCCAGTACTTC. This sequence encodes CASSLNGLSVSETQYF.

This clone occurred a few times. The chain is built from TRBV5-6 and TRBJ1-2; 9 bases map to TRBD1. Germline V gene data show CDR1 as SGHDT and CDR2 as YYEEEE. With 7 bases clipped from V and 3 bases from J, the junction kept 7 bases outside the gene matches. This CDR3 comprises 14 residues. Here the CDR3 reads CASRPGQGHYGYTF. CDR3 nucleotides: TGTGCCAGCCGACCGGGACAGGGTCACTATGGCTACACCTTC.

This chain links TRBV2 with TRBJ2-7, with D possibly called TRBD1 or TRBD2 (5 bases each). There are 14 residues in the CDR3. Trimming took 4 bases from V and 4 from J, leaving 14 bases between them. The germline CDR1 and CDR2 sequences are SNHLY and FYNNEI. For the CDR3, the DNA is TGTGCCAGCAGTGCGGTCGCAGGGAGATACGAGCAGTACTTC. This sequence encodes CASSAVAGRYEQYF.

This rearrangement joins TRBV9 to TRBJ2-3; D remains unclear. V lost 0 bases to trimming and J lost 4 bases, with 3 bases between them. There are 12 residues in the CDR3. CDR1 and CDR2 (germline): SGDLS, YYNGEE. CDR3 region: CASSVASDTQYF. CDR3 coding DNA: TGTGCCAGCAGCGTAGCATCAGATACGCAGTATTTT.

The gene calls are TRBV7-2 and TRBJ2-2; D remains unclear. CDR3 size: 16 residues. Trimming cost V 1 base and J 0 bases, with 9 bases left between them. Looked up from germline, CDR1 is SGHTA and CDR2 is FQGNSA. The CDR3 spells CASSLEAPTNTGELFF. CDR3 DNA: TGTGCCAGCAGCTTAGAGGCGCCCACGAACACCGGGGAGCTGTTTTTT.

By share, this clone ranks as medium-sized. The chain combines TRBV30 with TRBJ1-1, with D hard to call. Germline V gives CDR1 GTSNPN, CDR2 SVGIG (reference sequence). V lost 2 bases and J lost 1, with 8 bases in between. This CDR3 contains 13 residues. CDR3 residues: CAWSLEGNTEAFF. CDR3 nucleotide sequence: TGTGCCTGGAGTCTTGAGGGGAACACTGAAGCTTTCTTT. Combining the CDR3 with reference TRBV30 and TRBJ1-1 gives the whole variable domain SQTIHQWPATLVQPVGSPLSLECTVEGTSNPNLYWYRQAAGRGLQLLFYSVGIGQISSEVPQNLSASRPQDRQFILSSKKLLLSDSGFYLCAWSLEGNTEAFFGQGTRLTVV.

The V call is TRBV19, the J call TRBJ2-3; 11 bases align to TRBD2. CDR1 and CDR2 from the germline V gene are LNHDA and SQIVND (reference sequence). This CDR3 spans 17 amino acids. The J segment lost 3 bases and the V segment lost 4 bases, leaving 9 bases of the junction unmatched. CDR3 nucleotide sequence: TGTGCCAGTAGTACAGAACAGGGACTAGCGGCGACAGATACGCAGTATTTT. Amino acids: CASSTEQGLAATDTQYF.

V usage is TRBV5-6 and J usage is TRBJ1-1; the D is unclear. CDR1 is SGHDT, CDR2 YYEEEE, per germline. CDR3 length: 14 residues. Trimming stripped 1 base from V and 6 bases from J, with 13 bases between. CDR3 coding DNA: TGTGCCAGCAGCTTGATCCCGAATGAGCCTGAAGCTTTCTTT. Amino acids: CASSLIPNEPEAFF.

The V call is TRBV6-5, the J call TRBJ1-2; TRBD1 matches at 9 bases. V shed 7 bases and J 3 bases; nucleotides not matched to a gene: 6. This CDR3 has 14 residues. From germline, CDR1 is MNHEY and CDR2 SVGAGI. The CDR3 loop reads CASKTGGADYGYTF. The CDR3 DNA reads as TGTGCCAGCAAAACAGGGGGCGCGGACTATGGCTACACCTTC.

The CDR3 DNA reads as TGTGCCAGCAGCGTAGGGGTGTCGAGGGGGGACAGGGTCTACGAGCAGTACTTC. This codes for CASSVGVSRGDRVYEQYF. The chain has TRBV9 and TRBJ2-7; 9 bases line up with TRBD1. This CDR3 is 18 amino acids long. V gave up 0 bases and J gave up 3 bases; unmatched junction bases: 13. Germline CDR1 reads SGDLS; CDR2 reads YYNGEE.

In its sample, this clone was seen once. J is TRBJ2-3 and V is TRBV4-2, with no clear D. V lost 6 bases to trimming and J lost 4 bases, with 8 bases between them. The CDR3 has 12 amino acids. Germline V gene data show CDR1 as LGHNA and CDR2 as YNFKEQ. CDR3 loop: CASRHFADTQYF. CDR3 in DNA: TGTGCCAGCAGGCACTTCGCAGATACGCAGTATTTT.